Only a few counts were recorded for the clone carrying this T cell receptor beta chain. Its antigen is not identified. The sample comes from a study of cytomegalovirus exposure and HLA in healthy donors. Study details: Among about 179 million T cells, an earlier analysis found roughly 100 million unique TCR beta sequences. Study-wide points: Donor immune exposure was known only as CMV serostatus. It is likely that the observed cluster of highly shared sequence variants was a sequencing artifact.

PCR amplification relied on 60 Vbeta primers (plus 13 Jbeta primers). The assay was immunoSEQ multiplex PCR, and TCRdb's table has in-frame clones only and misses some. The sample includes around 58,000 clones, 77% of them seen just once. Germline CDR1 and CDR2: SGHRS and YFSETQ. CDR3 length equals 15 residues. V gave up 0 bases and J gave up 1 base, with 10 bases separating them. V gene TRBV5-1 combines with J gene TRBJ1-2; D not certain. Sequenced material: PBMCs. This receptor was identified in a female donor in good health and CMV-seronegative. The DNA of the CDR3 is TGCGCCAGCAGCTTGGCGACGGAGTTTAACTATGGCTACACCTTC. Residues: CASSLATEFNYGYTF.